Ten or more counts support the clone carrying this T cell receptor beta chain. This specimen belongs to a study of T cells in Graves' hyperthyroidism and ophthalmopathy. CDR3 length: 14 amino acids. The V and J ends lost 0 bases and 13 bases, in that order; junction bases with no gene match: 8. Germline V gives CDR1 SGHVS, CDR2 FNYEAQ. Researchers amplified the TCR beta CDR3 regions from RNA transcripts. When the TCR CDR3 underwent first-round RT-PCR, the HTBI primer set was used. TCRdb passed the multiplex PCR reads through MiXCR, listing each CDR3 protein once. The table shows a few hundred thousand distinct CDR3 sequences, with roughly an eighth occurring only once.

The chain combines TRBV7-6 with TRBJ2-1; 8 bases fit TRBD2. Sequencing used blood. The source of this sequence is a woman aged 40 to 49 with Graves' ophthalmopathy. The CDR3 coding sequence is TGTGCCAGCAGCTTAGCTCCCAGCGGGAGCGCCCAGTTCTTC. Its protein is CASSLAPSGSAQFF.